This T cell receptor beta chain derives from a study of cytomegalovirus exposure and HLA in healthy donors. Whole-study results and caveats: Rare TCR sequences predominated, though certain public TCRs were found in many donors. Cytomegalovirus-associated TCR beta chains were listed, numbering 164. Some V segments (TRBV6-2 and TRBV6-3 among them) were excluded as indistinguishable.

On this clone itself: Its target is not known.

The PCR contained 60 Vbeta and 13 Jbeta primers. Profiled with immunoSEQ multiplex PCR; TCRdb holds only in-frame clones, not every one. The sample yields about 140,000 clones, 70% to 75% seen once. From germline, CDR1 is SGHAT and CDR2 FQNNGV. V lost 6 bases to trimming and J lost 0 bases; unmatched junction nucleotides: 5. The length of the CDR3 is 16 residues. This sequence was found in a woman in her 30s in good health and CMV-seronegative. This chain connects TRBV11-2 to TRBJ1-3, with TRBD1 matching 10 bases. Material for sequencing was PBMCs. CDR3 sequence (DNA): TGTGCCAGCAGGAAGGGACAGGGGTTCTCTGGAAACACCATATATTTT. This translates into CASRKGQGFSGNTIYF.